The sequence of this T cell receptor beta chain was determined in a study of low-dose radiotherapy and immunotherapy resistance in tumors. Time point of the sample: before trial treatment. Administered to the donors were nivolumab, ipilimumab, aspirin, low-dose cyclophosphamide and low-dose radiotherapy. TRAV- and TRBV-specific primers primed first-strand cDNA, covering alpha and beta chains. TCR amplification used around 20 PCR cycles, a constant-region primer and a V-primer adapter. TCRdb re-called the reads with MiXCR, one entry per CDR3 protein. The sample includes 60,000 or so distinct CDR3 sequences, more than 20% of them seen just once. Germline CDR1 and CDR2: MNHEY and SVGEGT. This CDR3 region has 19 residues.

The clonotype comes from a male donor with rectosigmoid adenocarcinoma. This chain connects TRBV6-2 or TRBV6-3 to TRBJ2-5, with 8 bases fitting TRBD2. The J call is uncertain, as TRBJ2-1 better fits the DNA end. Sequencing was performed on PBMCs, taken before treatment. The DNA of the CDR3 is TGTGCCAGCAGATCCGGGGGGGGTGGCGGAAGAGAGTCCTACAATGAGCAGTTCTTC. It translates to CASRSGGGGGRESYNEQFF.